The subject of this entry is one T cell receptor (beta chain). Its antigen remains unknown. Time point meaning: recipient sample about 28 days before transplant, after cytoreduction. Blood collection times were about day -28 and days 30, 100, 180 posttransplant. The sample belongs to a study of T cell clonotyping in hematopoietic cell transplantation. Study in general: Pretransplant recipient samples were taken after cytoreduction.

Regarding the study as a whole: Few recipient clonotypes overlapped donors; over 95% were de novo at given depth. Cells were unsorted, so CD4 and CD8 contributions were not separated.

The CDR3 is 13 residues long. Trimming stripped 4 bases from V and 5 bases from J, with 6 bases between. Germline CDR1 and CDR2: MGHRA and YSYEKL. The method was immunoSEQ multiplex PCR; TCRdb's version includes in-frame clones alone and lacks a portion of them. The sample shows tens of thousands of clones, around 70% of them seen only once. This TCR was sampled from a man aged 50-59 years with myelodysplastic syndrome. Some clones in this sample may be carry-over from other donors' samples. The chain recombines TRBV4-1 with TRBJ1-6; the D is unclear. Sequencing used peripheral blood mononuclear cells, obtained before stem cell transplant. CDR3 sequence (DNA): TGCGCCAGCAGCCGGGCGGATAATTCACCCCTCCACTTT. Residues: CASSRADNSPLHF.